The clone carrying this T cell receptor beta chain was detected a few times. What it binds is unknown. The data stem from a study of CD8 T cells in ankylosing spondylitis. Study findings and constraints: A motif of under 10 highly homologous TCR beta variants was seen as apparently characteristic of ankylosing spondylitis blood.

Germline V gene data show CDR1 as LGHDT and CDR2 as YNNKEL (reference sequence). This CDR3 spans 15 amino acids. With 2 bases removed from V and 8 bases from J, the gap between germline ends came to 18 bases. TCRdb reprocessed the 5' RACE reads with MiXCR, giving one entry per CDR3 protein. The table shows 450,000 or so distinct CDR3 sequences, with 26% occurring only once. The chain combines TRBV3-1 with TRBJ1-1, with D possibly being TRBD1 (5 bases). Sequences were obtained from blood, either unsorted or a sorted T cell fraction (not recorded which). This sequence originates from a male donor with ankylosing spondylitis. CDR3 in DNA: TGTGCCAGCAGCCAAAGAGGGCGGGCCGGGGCAGAAGCTTTCTTT. Its protein is CASSQRGRAGAEAFF.